These T cell receptor beta chains were read from a single sample in a study of response to subunit inactivated influenza vaccine. TCRdb re-analysed the RT-PCR reads in MiXCR, keeping a single row per CDR3 protein. Of fewer than 250,000 distinct CDR3 sequences in the sample, approximately 15% are singletons; the top ten hold 26%. The specimen comprised CD8+ T cells sorted from PBMCs, sampled about 5 days after vaccination. These receptors were taken from a man aged 50-59 years who received an inactivated influenza vaccine. CDR3s include the opening cysteine and the closing phenylalanine or tryptophan. D genes are given only for firm matches. Clone size, where shown, is once, few, many, or a class for clones that have expanded.

v_gene	j_gene	d_gene	abundance	CDR3aa	CDR3nt
TRBV2	TRBJ1-5	-	few	CASSELVGADHQPQHF	TGTGCCAGCAGTGAATTAGTCGGAGCGGACCATCAGCCCCAGCATTTT
TRBV27	TRBJ2-1	-	few	CASSLRAVDGNEQFF	TGTGCCAGCAGTTTACGGGCCGTCGATGGAAATGAGCAGTTCTTC
TRBV15	TRBJ2-1	TRBD2	many	CATSRGTSGINEQFF	TGTGCCACCAGCCGAGGGACTAGCGGGATCAATGAGCAGTTCTTC
TRBV7-6	TRBJ2-3	-	-	CASSLIGAPTDTQYF	TGTGCCAGCAGCTTAATTGGGGCCCCCACAGATACGCAGTATTTT
TRBV11-2	TRBJ2-7	-	-	CASSPSGGSYEQYF	TGTGCCAGCAGCCCCTCTGGGGGTTCCTACGAGCAGTACTTC
TRBV4-1	TRBJ1-5	-	few	CASSQDDSANQPQHF	TGCGCCAGCAGCCAAGATGACAGCGCCAATCAGCCCCAGCATTTT
TRBV15	TRBJ2-7	-	few	CATSREGAEQYF	TGTGCCACCAGCAGAGAAGGGGCGGAGCAGTACTTC
TRBV10-3	TRBJ1-2	TRBD1	many	CAISLAHGTGNYGYTF	TGTGCCATCAGTTTGGCCCACGGGACAGGAAACTATGGCTACACCTTC
TRBV9	TRBJ1-1	TRBD1	-	CASSVTGDYTEAFF	TGTGCCAGCAGCGTGACAGGGGATTACACTGAAGCTTTCTTT
TRBV6-1	TRBJ2-1	TRBD2	-	CASSLIGLAGPGEQFF	TGTGCCAGCAGCCTTATTGGACTAGCGGGACCGGGTGAGCAGTTCTTC
TRBV7-6	TRBJ2-7	TRBD2	-	CASSPGVAGEQYF	TGTGCCAGCAGCCCGGGGGTAGCGGGCGAGCAGTACTTC
TRBV11-2	TRBJ2-1	-	once	CASRSAGAVNEQFF	TGTGCCAGCAGATCCGCGGGGGCGGTCAATGAGCAGTTCTTC
TRBV7-2	TRBJ1-4	-	few	CASRWPLPTNEKLFF	TGTGCCAGCAGATGGCCTTTACCAACTAATGAAAAACTGTTTTTT
TRBV6-5	TRBJ2-5	-	few	CASSYASGFNTGETQYF	TGTGCCAGCAGTTACGCCTCAGGCTTTAATACGGGGGAGACCCAGTACTTC
TRBV4-3	TRBJ2-2	-	-	CASSQEKMNRDTGELFF	TGCGCCAGCAGCCAAGAAAAGATGAACAGAGATACCGGGGAGCTGTTTTTT
TRBV4-2	TRBJ1-5	TRBD1	many	CASSQGQGRHF	TGTGCCAGCAGCCAGGGACAGGGGAGACATTTT
TRBV28	TRBJ2-7	TRBD2	-	CASSPISGMEAYEQYF	TGTGCCAGCAGTCCAATTAGCGGGATGGAGGCTTACGAGCAGTACTTC
TRBV11-2	TRBJ1-1	-	few	CASSLHDRTEAFF	TGTGCCAGCAGCTTGCACGACAGGACCGAAGCTTTCTTT
TRBV15	TRBJ2-7	-	-	CATKATGGDDEQYF	TGTGCCACCAAAGCAACGGGGGGCGACGACGAGCAGTACTTC
TRBV27	TRBJ2-7	TRBD2	-	CASSFIAAGGVSEQYF	TGTGCCAGCAGTTTTATTGCAGCGGGAGGAGTGAGCGAGCAGTACTTC
TRBV6-2/TRBV6-3	TRBJ1-6	-	few	CASSLGITPLHF	TGTGCCAGCAGTTTGGGGATAACACCCCTCCACTTT
TRBV9	TRBJ2-7	TRBD2	few	CASSASGTSASVQYF	TGTGCCAGCAGCGCCTCCGGGACTAGCGCTTCGGTGCAGTACTTC
TRBV4-2	TRBJ1-1	-	-	CASSPGGPFTEAFF	TGTGCCAGCAGCCCAGGCGGCCCATTCACTGAAGCTTTCTTT
TRBV11-1	TRBJ2-1	-	-	CASSFPRVSGLSYNEQFF	TGTGCCAGCAGCTTTCCGAGGGTTAGCGGCCTCTCCTACAATGAGCAGTTCTTC
TRBV20-1	TRBJ1-5	-	-	CSARMRNQPQHF	TGCAGTGCTAGAATGCGCAATCAGCCCCAGCATTTT
TRBV12-3/TRBV12-4	TRBJ2-3	-	-	CASSAPGLKAQYF	TGTGCCAGCAGTGCACCGGGACTTAAGGCGCAGTATTTT
TRBV12-3/TRBV12-4	TRBJ2-5	-	many	CASKTVGTETQYF	TGTGCCAGCAAAACGGTAGGGACGGAGACCCAGTACTTC
TRBV7-9	TRBJ1-1	TRBD1	few	CASRTTGGTNTEAFF	TGTGCCAGCAGGACTACAGGGGGCACGAACACTGAAGCTTTCTTT
TRBV28	TRBJ2-5	TRBD2	-	CASSLGASGQETQYF	TGTGCCAGCAGTTTAGGGGCTAGCGGACAAGAGACCCAGTACTTC
TRBV20-1	TRBJ2-5	TRBD2	few	CSARDRAGTGETQYF	TGCAGTGCTAGAGATCGAGCGGGAACGGGAGAGACCCAGTACTTC
TRBV7-9	TRBJ1-6	-	many	CASSLNNSPLHF	TGTGCCAGCAGCTTAAATAATTCACCCCTCCACTTT
TRBV6-2/TRBV6-3	TRBJ1-1	-	-	CASSYSREINTEAFF	TGTGCCAGCAGTTATAGTCGGGAAATAAACACTGAAGCTTTCTTT
TRBV9	TRBJ2-2	-	-	CASRSGANTGELFF	TGTGCCAGCAGGTCAGGGGCCAACACCGGGGAGCTGTTTTTT
TRBV5-1	TRBJ2-7	TRBD2	few	CASSPSGGRAYF	TGCGCCAGCAGCCCTTCGGGGGGGCGGGCGTACTTC
TRBV9	TRBJ2-1	TRBD2	-	CASSAGTSGGASLLF	TGTGCCAGCAGCGCCGGGACTAGCGGGGGGGCTTCATTGCTCTTC
TRBV7-6	TRBJ2-7	-	few	CASSLGSGSSSYEQYF	TGTGCCAGCAGCTTAGGTTCCGGTTCCAGCTCCTACGAGCAGTACTTC
TRBV28	TRBJ2-2	-	-	CASSFYETGELFF	TGTGCCAGCAGTTTCTATGAGACCGGGGAGCTGTTTTTT
TRBV7-2	TRBJ1-2	-	few	CASSLVQGDGYTF	TGTGCCAGCAGCTTAGTCCAGGGAGACGGCTACACCTTC
TRBV4-1	TRBJ2-3	-	few	CASSQRSGEDTQYF	TGCGCCAGCAGCCAACGATCGGGGGAAGATACGCAGTATTTT
TRBV4-2	TRBJ2-3	-	many	CASSPSATLRVTDTQYF	TGTGCCAGCAGCCCGTCCGCGACCTTAAGGGTGACAGATACGCAGTATTTT
TRBV19	TRBJ2-7	-	few	CASSMSGGSSYEQYF	TGTGCCAGTAGTATGAGTGGGGGCTCCTCCTACGAGCAGTACTTC
TRBV7-9	TRBJ1-3	-	few	CASSLVKVPGNTIYF	TGTGCCAGCAGCTTAGTCAAGGTTCCTGGAAACACCATATATTTT
TRBV7-2	TRBJ2-2	-	-	CASSLGGPIGELFF	TGTGCCAGCAGCTTAGGGGGGCCCATCGGGGAGCTGTTTTTT
TRBV9	TRBJ2-5	-	few	CASSVGDMYQETQYF	TGTGCCAGCAGCGTTGGGGACATGTACCAAGAGACCCAGTACTTC
TRBV10-3	TRBJ1-1	-	few	CAISEGGEAFF	TGTGCCATCAGTGAGGGGGGTGAAGCTTTCTTT
TRBV28	TRBJ2-1	TRBD2	-	CASSRLAGSSYNEQFF	TGTGCCAGCAGTAGATTAGCGGGTAGCTCCTACAATGAGCAGTTCTTC
TRBV5-6	TRBJ2-5	-	-	CASSLRFSDRDQETQYF	TGTGCCAGCAGCTTGAGGTTTTCGGACAGAGACCAAGAGACCCAGTACTTC
TRBV20-1	TRBJ2-7	-	few	CSAREGRGPYEQYF	TGCAGTGCTAGAGAAGGCAGGGGTCCCTACGAGCAGTACTTC
TRBV4-3	TRBJ1-5	-	-	CASSQERSQGNQPQHF	TGCGCCAGCAGCCAAGAACGGTCACAGGGAAATCAGCCCCAGCATTTT
TRBV20-1	TRBJ2-7	TRBD2	-	CSARALSSGTGEQYF	TGCAGTGCTAGAGCCCTCTCTAGCGGAACCGGAGAGCAGTACTTC
TRBV7-2	TRBJ2-4	TRBD2	few	CASSSPGLAGDVYF	TGTGCCAGCAGCTCGCCGGGACTAGCGGGGGACGTGTACTTC
TRBV7-2	TRBJ2-7	TRBD2	few	CASSLVASGNYEQYF	TGTGCCAGCAGCTTAGTGGCTAGCGGGAACTACGAGCAGTACTTC
TRBV29-1	TRBJ1-4	-	few	CSALVEKLFF	TGCAGCGCCTTGGTTGAAAAACTGTTTTTT
TRBV27	TRBJ2-1	TRBD2	-	CASSFLGLQLGFDEQFF	TGTGCCAGCAGTTTTCTGGGACTACAACTGGGGTTTGATGAGCAGTTCTTC
TRBV28	TRBJ1-5	TRBD1	-	CASSLSHGTGNQPQHF	TGTGCCAGCAGTTTATCCCACGGGACAGGCAATCAGCCCCAGCATTTT
TRBV6-1	TRBJ2-3	TRBD2	few	CASSRTSGRKTDTQYF	TGTGCCAGCAGCAGGACTAGTGGGAGGAAAACAGATACGCAGTATTTT
TRBV7-6	TRBJ2-6	-	few	CASSALVGANVLTF	TGTGCCAGCAGCGCGTTAGTTGGGGCCAACGTCCTGACTTTC